This T cell receptor (beta chain) originates from a study of vaccination and CD4 T cells after COVID-19. Turning to the study itself: Convalescent individuals numbered four females and six males, two being Hispanic.

The treatment was: roughly 10-day PBMC culture with coronavirus spike peptide pools or control peptides (ViraFEST assay). During the years 2011-2018, before the COVID-19 pandemic, the unexposed donor's CD4+ T cells were collected. Sequenced with the Oncomine TCR Beta short-read assay was DNA taken from cultured CD4+ T cells. In TCRdb, the PCR reads were re-called with MiXCR into one record per CDR3 protein. The data show approximately 9,800 distinct CDR3 sequences, about 36% seen once. Trimming pared 1 base from V and 7 bases from J, leaving 17 bases between. There are 16 residues in the CDR3. In germline, CDR1 is SGHTA, CDR2 FQGNSA. As concerns this clonotype: The target antigen is unknown.

Sequencing was performed on CD4+ T cells from blood, cultured in vitro. The sequence derives from a human donor in good health. This chain joins TRBV7-2 and TRBJ2-1; tentatively, D is TRBD2 (6 bases). The CDR3 DNA is TGTGCCAGCAGCTTAGTGTTGAACGGGAGAAGGAATGAGCAGTTCTTC. Amino acid sequence: CASSLVLNGRRNEQFF.